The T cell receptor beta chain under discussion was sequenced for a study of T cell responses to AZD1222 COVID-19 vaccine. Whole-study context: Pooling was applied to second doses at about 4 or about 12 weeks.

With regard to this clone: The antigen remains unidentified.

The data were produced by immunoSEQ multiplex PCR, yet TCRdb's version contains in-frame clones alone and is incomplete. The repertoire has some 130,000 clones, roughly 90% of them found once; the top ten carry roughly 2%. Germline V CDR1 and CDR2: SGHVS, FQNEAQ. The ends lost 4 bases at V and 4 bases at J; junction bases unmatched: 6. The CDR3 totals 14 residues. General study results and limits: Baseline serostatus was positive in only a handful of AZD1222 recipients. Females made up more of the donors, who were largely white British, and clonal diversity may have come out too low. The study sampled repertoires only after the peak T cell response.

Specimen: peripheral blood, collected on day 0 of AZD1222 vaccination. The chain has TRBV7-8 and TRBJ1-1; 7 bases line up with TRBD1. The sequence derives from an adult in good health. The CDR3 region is CASSSGGAGTEAFF. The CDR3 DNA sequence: TGTGCCAGCAGCTCAGGGGGGGCAGGCACTGAAGCTTTCTTT.